The next 25 T cell receptor beta chains were all read from a single sample in a study of chemoradiotherapy in HPV16-positive cancers. This table comes from immunoSEQ multiplex PCR, and its TCRdb copy is limited to in-frame clones, with some not included. The top ten hold under 5% of the sample, which has roughly 1,100 clones, 80% to 95% seen once. The sequencing here drew on tumor tissue, taken from a patient who underwent chemoradiotherapy. These receptors originate from a human donor with HPV-associated anogenital cancer.

The J gene is TRBJ2-1, the V gene TRBV27; 7 bases fit TRBD2. The germline CDR1 and CDR2 sequences are MNHEY and SMNVEV (reference sequence). CDR3 length equals 15 residues. V shed 7 bases, J shed 5 bases, and the junction held 11 bases outside the gene matches. The CDR3 sequence is CASNSGGPGNNEQFF. As DNA, the CDR3 is TGTGCCAGCAACTCGGGGGGACCCGGGAACAATGAGCAGTTCTTC.

This clone appeared once. The CDR3 loop reads CASSSHGGLAGAPAGELFF. In nucleotides, the CDR3 is TGTGCCAGCAGCTCCCACGGTGGGCTAGCGGGGGCGCCGGCCGGGGAGCTGTTTTTT. The chain uses TRBV7-2 and TRBJ2-2; 10 bases are a match to TRBD2. Trimming at V came to 4 bases and at J to 6 bases, leaving 17 bases not matched to a gene. The CDR3 has 19 amino acids. Germline assignment: CDR1 SGHTA and CDR2 FQGNSA.

The chain is built from TRBV7-8 and TRBJ1-5; D gene ambiguous. Trimming took off 2 bases at V and 3 bases at J, with 11 bases between the two ends. This CDR3 is 15 amino acids long. Germline lookup yields CDR1 SGHVS and CDR2 FQNEAQ. CDR3 bases: TGTGCCAGCAGCTTATCCCCCGGGGACAATCAGCCCCAGCATTTT. Translated, it gives CASSLSPGDNQPQHF. The full variable domain, in which reference TRBV7-8 and TRBJ1-5 provide the parts outside the CDR3, is GAGVSQSPRYKVAKRGQDVALRCDPISGHVSLFWYQQALGQGPEFLTYFQNEAQLDKSGLPSDRFFAERPEGSVSTLKIQRTQQEDSAVYLCASSLSPGDNQPQHFGDGTRLSIL.

The chain links TRBV2 to TRBJ2-1; D might be TRBD1 (5 bases). Deletions cut 4 bases from V and 9 bases from J, with 13 bases between. This CDR3 contains 13 residues. Germline V lookup: CDR1 SNHLY, CDR2 FYNNEI. DNA for the CDR3: TGTGCCAGCAGTGTCGCAGGGTATCTTGAGCAGTTCTTC. Protein product: CASSVAGYLEQFF.

This clone appeared a single time. The genes are TRBV7-6 and TRBJ1-1; tentatively, D is TRBD1 (6 bases). Germline CDR1 reads SGHVS; CDR2 reads FNYEAQ. This CDR3 comprises 15 residues. The V end lost 5 bases, the J end lost 1 base, and 14 bases lay between the germline ends. CDR3 loop: CASSPQGQPNTEAFF. CDR3 coding DNA: TGTGCCAGCAGCCCACAAGGACAGCCGAACACTGAAGCTTTCTTT.

The V gene is TRBV6-1, the J gene TRBJ1-2, with unresolved D. Germline V gene data show CDR1 as MNHNS and CDR2 as SASEGT. This CDR3 is built from 12 residues. V was trimmed by 2 bases and J by 6 bases, leaving 7 bases between them. CDR3 region: CASSESTHGYTF. CDR3 in DNA: TGTGCCAGCAGTGAATCGACCCATGGCTACACCTTC.

This clone was recorded once. This rearrangement joins TRBV28 to TRBJ2-7; a possible D gene is TRBD1 (6 bases). The V gene lost 6 bases and the J gene lost 7 bases, with 19 bases spanning the gap. CDR3 size: 14 residues. The germline gives CDR1 MDHEN, CDR2 SYDVKM. The CDR3 nucleotides read TGTGCCAGCAGGGTAGCAGGGGACCCTAGGGAGCAGTACTTC. Translation gives CASRVAGDPREQYF.

The J gene is TRBJ2-2, the V gene TRBV4-1, with TRBD1 identical over 11 bases. The CDR3 loop spans 16 amino acids. CDR1 is MGHRA, CDR2 YSYEKL, per germline. Trimming at V came to 4 bases and at J to 4 bases, leaving 5 bases not matched to a gene. The CDR3 DNA reads as TGCGCCAGCAGCCTAGCAGGGACAGGGGGCACCGGGGAGCTGTTTTTT. Its translation: CASSLAGTGGTGELFF.

The V and J genes are TRBV18 and TRBJ2-1; D is perhaps TRBD1 (6 bases). The CDR3 contains 12 residues. Per the germline V gene, CDR1 is KGHSH and CDR2 is LQKENI. V was shortened by 5 bases and J by 15 bases, with 17 bases between the two germline ends. The CDR3 loop reads CASSESGQSAFF. CDR3 nucleotides: TGTGCCAGCTCAGAGTCCGGACAGTCCGCGTTCTTC. The variable domain in full, with the rest retrieved from reference TRBV18 and TRBJ2-1, is NAGVMQNPRHLVRRRGQEARLRCSPMKGHSHVYWYRQLPEEGLKFMVYLQKENIIDESGMPKERFSAEFPKEGPSILRIQQVVRGDSAAYFCASSESGQSAFFGPGTRLTVL.

CDR3 protein: CAWSSPSADTEAFF. DNA of the CDR3: TGTGCCTGGAGTTCCCCGTCGGCGGACACTGAAGCTTTCTTT. V is TRBV30 and J is TRBJ1-1; D is uncertain. CDR3 length equals 14 residues. Trimming pared 2 bases from V and 3 bases from J, leaving 13 bases between. The germline V gene has CDR1 GTSNPN and CDR2 SVGIG (reference sequence).

The chain uses TRBV28 and TRBJ2-5; D is uncertain. Near its end, the DNA agrees better with TRBJ2-7, so the J call may be wrong. The CDR3 sequence is 13 residues long. Germline-derived CDR1 and CDR2 are MDHEN and SYDVKM. The CDR3 is CASSRNSPYEQYF. The CDR3 DNA is TGTGCCAGCTCGAGGAATTCGCCCTACGAGCAGTACTTC.

The rearrangement uses TRBV7-3 and TRBJ2-3, with TRBD1 matching 8 bases. Trimming cost V 5 bases and J 5 bases; bases outside gene matches: 3. Germline lookup yields CDR1 SGHTA and CDR2 FQGTGA. The length of the CDR3 is 13 residues. CDR3 residues: CASSPRGQDTQYF. The CDR3 nucleotides read TGTGCCAGCAGCCCCAGGGGGCAAGATACGCAGTATTTT.

The DNA of the CDR3 is TGTGCCAGCAGTTTTGCAGGGGGGAACACTGAAGCTTTCTTT. Its protein product is CASSFAGGNTEAFF. The chain combines TRBV6-5 with TRBJ1-1, with 7 bases matching TRBD1. The length of the CDR3 is 14 residues. The V gene end was trimmed by 4 bases and the J gene end by 1 base; junction bases not matched to a gene: 3. Germline V lookup: CDR1 MNHEY, CDR2 SVGAGI.

CDR3 coding DNA: TGTGCCACCAGCGCGGGGACAACAGATACGCAGTATTTT. It translates to CATSAGTTDTQYF. The chain joins TRBV15 to TRBJ2-3, with D perhaps assigned TRBD1 or TRBD2 (6 bases each). V lost 5 bases to trimming and J lost 3 bases, with 9 bases between them. The length of the CDR3 is 13 residues. Germline V gives CDR1 LNHNV, CDR2 YYDKDF (reference sequence).

The genes are TRBV7-6 and TRBJ2-1; 7 bases are shared with TRBD1. The CDR3 extends over 15 amino acids. Germline V gives CDR1 SGHVS, CDR2 FNYEAQ. The trim removed 4 bases at V and 3 bases at J, leaving 6 bases unmatched. The CDR3, as DNA: TGTGCCAGCAGCTCCGGGACAGCTGGCTACAATGAGCAGTTCTTC. Amino acid sequence: CASSSGTAGYNEQFF.

The chain employs TRBV6-1 and TRBJ2-3; TRBD1 aligns across 12 bases. Germline loops: CDR1 MNHNS, CDR2 SASEGT. The trim removed 3 bases at V and 4 bases at J, leaving 2 bases unmatched. The CDR3 sequence is 15 residues long. The DNA of the CDR3 is TGTGCCAGCAGTGACGGGACAGGGGGCGCAGATACGCAGTATTTT. Protein sequence: CASSDGTGGADTQYF.

This chain joins TRBV7-9 and TRBJ2-5; D call uncertain. Per germline, CDR1 SEHNR and CDR2 FQNEAQ (reference sequence). The CDR3 contains 15 residues. The V and J ends lost 3 bases and 2 bases respectively, with 13 bases between them. The CDR3 region has the DNA TGTGCCAGCAGCTTCTCCAGCAACCTTCAAGAGACCCAGTACTTC. It encodes CASSFSSNLQETQYF.

The rearrangement uses TRBV18 and TRBJ1-5; 8 nucleotides align to TRBD1. The CDR3 consists of 13 residues. The germline V gene has CDR1 KGHSH and CDR2 LQKENI. V lost 4 bases and J lost 7; bases outside the gene matches: 3. The CDR3 DNA is TGTGCCAGCTCACAGTACAGGGGGCAGCCCCAGCATTTT. Amino acids: CASSQYRGQPQHF.

The count of this clone is one. This chain uses TRBV18 with TRBJ1-1; maybe TRBD1 (5 bases). From germline, CDR1 is KGHSH and CDR2 LQKENI. This CDR3 spans 13 amino acids. Trimming removed 2 bases at V and 11 bases at J, with 15 bases between. The CDR3 DNA reads TGTGCCAGCTCACCAGGCGACAGTAGTAAGGCTTTCTTT. Its protein is CASSPGDSSKAFF. The full variable domain, with the rest looked up from reference TRBV18 and TRBJ1-1, is NAGVMQNPRHLVRRRGQEARLRCSPMKGHSHVYWYRQLPEEGLKFMVYLQKENIIDESGMPKERFSAEFPKEGPSILRIQQVVRGDSAAYFCASSPGDSSKAFFGQGTRLTVV.

The chain uses TRBV5-1 and TRBJ2-2; D not certain. Trimming pared 3 bases from V and 7 bases from J, leaving 7 bases between. Germline CDR1 reads SGHRS; CDR2 reads YFSETQ. This CDR3 is 12 amino acids long. CDR3 loop: CASSWTGGELFF. The CDR3 bases are TGCGCCAGCAGCTGGACGGGCGGGGAGCTGTTTTTT.

The CDR3 nucleotides read TGTGCCAGCAGCTTAGTGACAGGGGGTGGCAATGAGCAGTTCTTC. Translating gives CASSLVTGGGNEQFF. V is TRBV7-6 and J is TRBJ2-1, with TRBD1 identical over 9 bases. CDR1 SGHVS and CDR2 FNYEAQ come from the germline V gene. The CDR3 is 15 residues long. The V gene end was trimmed by 1 base and the J gene end by 6 bases; junction bases not matched to a gene: 4.

The table lists this clone with a few counts. At one end the junction does not follow the germline gene, possibly because of a read error. The chain recombines TRBV6-1 with TRBJ2-7, with 11 positions matching TRBD2. Germline CDR1 MNHNS, CDR2 SASEGT. The CDR3 loop spans 14 amino acids. In nucleotides, the CDR3 is TGTGCCAGCAGTGAAGCAGCACTAGCGGGGGCAGTGGACTTC. Residues: CASSEAALAGAVDF.

The count of this clone is one. The chain recombines TRBV5-4 with TRBJ2-3, with D maybe TRBD2 (5 bases). The V end was cut by 2 bases, the J end by 7 bases, with 8 bases between. This CDR3 comprises 12 residues. CDR1 is SGHNT, CDR2 YYREEE, per germline (reference sequence). CDR3 nucleotide sequence: TGTGCCAGCAGCTTAGGGAGTAATACGCAGTATTTT. Its protein is CASSLGSNTQYF.

V gene TRBV19 combines with J gene TRBJ1-1, with D tentatively TRBD1 (6 bases). Germline values: CDR1 LNHDA, CDR2 SQIVND (reference sequence). The V and J ends lost 1 base and 6 bases respectively, with 12 bases between them. The CDR3 runs to 14 residues. The DNA for the CDR3 is TGTGCCAGTAGTATAGTTCCAGGGGAGGCTGAAGCTTTCTTT. It is translated as CASSIVPGEAEAFF.

The rearrangement links TRBV9 to TRBJ2-1; 8 nucleotides line up with TRBD1. The trim removed 4 bases at V and 10 bases at J, leaving 10 bases unmatched. The CDR3 consists of 14 residues. Per germline, CDR1 SGDLS and CDR2 YYNGEE. CDR3 nucleotides: TGTGCCAGCAGCCCGCGACAGGGGATCTCAGAGCAGTTCTTC. This gives the protein CASSPRQGISEQFF. Supplemented by reference TRBV9 and TRBJ2-1, the full variable domain reads DSGVTQTPKHLITATGQRVTLRCSPRSGDLSVYWYQQSLDQGLQFLIQYYNGEERAKGNILERFSAQQFPDLHSELNLSSLELGDSALYFCASSPRQGISEQFFGPGTRLTVL.